This T cell receptor (beta chain) was retrieved from a study of shared clonotypes between healthy human individuals. The study, taken as a whole, reports: Compared with memory subsets, naive subsets generally had larger estimated richness. Large sequencing depth failed to make sorted-subset sequencing complete, rarefaction showed.

CD4+ cells were split into CD45RA+ naive and CD45RA-negative memory subsets. The CDR3 extends over 16 amino acids. Per germline, CDR1 SGHRS and CDR2 YFSETQ. V was pared by 1 base and J by 2 bases, with 15 bases between. It was roughly 210 ng DNA, 30,000 or so T cell genomes, that sorted-subset replicate PCRs used. This table comes from immunoSEQ multiplex PCR, and its TCRdb copy is limited to in-frame clones, with some not included. The sample carries over a million clones, roughly 75% recorded once. Regarding this clone: Its antigen is still unknown.

J is TRBJ1-1 and V is TRBV5-1; the D gene is possibly TRBD1 (5 bases). Sequenced sample: memory CD4+ T cells sorted from blood. The subset denotes: CD45RA-negative fraction. This receptor was identified in a man younger than 30 in good health. CDR3 DNA sequence: TGCGCCAGCAGCTTGTTGCCAGGGAATTCAAACACTGAAGCTTTCTTT. Amino acids: CASSLLPGNSNTEAFF.